Shown below are 6 T cell receptor beta chains from a single sample sequenced in a study of immune characterization of retroperitoneal liposarcoma. MiXCR, applied by TCRdb to the PCR reads, yields one record per CDR3 protein. The sample consists of over 1,500 distinct CDR3 sequences, 52% of them appearing once. The sequencing input was tumor tissue. The receptor source for this set is a male donor with retroperitoneal liposarcoma.

There are a few counts of this clonotype. This chain uses TRBV11-3 with TRBJ2-1; 7 bases align to TRBD2. The V gene end was trimmed by 5 bases and the J gene end by 10 bases; junction bases not matched to a gene: 23. The V gene's germline CDR1 is SGHNT and CDR2 YENEEA. The CDR3 runs to 18 residues. The CDR3 bases are TGTGCCAGCAGCCCCGGGGCGGGAGAAGGGACCTTCTCCTACGAGCAGTTCTTC. It translates to CASSPGAGEGTFSYEQFF.

This clonotype is judged large. The chain uses TRBV6-1 and TRBJ2-1; 9 bases agree with TRBD2. This CDR3 is built from 17 residues. Germline trimming cut 1 base from V and 5 bases from J; bases unmatched to any gene: 9. The V gene's germline CDR1 is MNHNS and CDR2 SASEGT. CDR3 sequence: CASSEEYLAGFNNEQFF. For the CDR3, the DNA is TGTGCCAGCAGTGAAGAGTACCTAGCGGGATTTAACAATGAGCAGTTCTTC.

This chain uses TRBV7-2 with TRBJ2-1, with D unresolved. Trimming cost V 5 bases and J 13 bases, with 27 bases left between them. Germline-derived CDR1 and CDR2 are SGHTA and FQGNSA. The CDR3 runs 16 residues. CDR3 sequence: CASSPLALVQLETQFF. The CDR3 DNA follows: TGTGCCAGCAGCCCCTTGGCGCTAGTTCAGCTAGAGACCCAGTTCTTC.

Relative to its sample, this clonotype is large. The genes are TRBV6-1 and TRBJ2-1; D call uncertain. The DNA end lines up better with TRBJ2-7; the J call may be wrong. Germline lookup yields CDR1 MNHNS and CDR2 SASEGT. This CDR3 comprises 14 residues. Here the CDR3 DNA reads TGTGCCAGCAGTCCACGGAGTCCACCCTACGAGCAGTACTTC. Translating it yields CASSPRSPPYEQYF.

The J gene is TRBJ2-1, the V gene TRBV6-1, with 10 nucleotides matching TRBD1. The DNA end favors TRBJ2-5, so the J call may be wrong. The CDR3 consists of 15 residues. Germline CDR1 MNHNS, CDR2 SASEGT. CDR3 in amino acids: CASTLSSTGGKTQYF. The CDR3 DNA reads TGTGCCAGCACCCTCTCGTCGACAGGGGGCAAGACCCAGTACTTC.

The chain recombines TRBV7-2 with TRBJ2-3; tentatively, D is TRBD1 (6 bases). V shed 5 bases and J shed 6 bases, with 18 bases lying between them. Germline V gene data show CDR1 as SGHTA and CDR2 as FQGNSA. The CDR3 sequence is 15 residues long. The DNA for the CDR3 is TGTGCCAGCAGCCACCTGGGAGAGAGGGGGGATACGCAGTATTTT. This codes for CASSHLGERGDTQYF.